A selection of T cell receptor beta chains follows, all from one sample in a study of blood T cell repertoires in COVID-19. The data were produced by immunoSEQ multiplex PCR, yet TCRdb's version contains in-frame clones alone and is incomplete. The data show approximately 250,000 clones, 88% seen once. Input material: PBMCs or T cells enriched from blood (not recorded which). These receptors were obtained from a woman between 55 and 75 years old in a cohort exposed to, infected with or recovered from COVID-19 (not recorded which). CDR3s include the opening cysteine and the closing phenylalanine or tryptophan. The order of the fields is CDR3 length, clone size, V gene, D gene, J gene, CDR3 protein, CDR3 DNA. A D gene is named only where the DNA matches it firmly. Clone sizes are given selectively: once, few, many, or a class where the clone is expanded.

>16|-|TRBV30|TRBD2|TRBJ2-3
CAWSVLPSGSTDTQYF
TGTGCCTGGAGTGTACTCCCTAGCGGGAGCACAGATACGCAGTATTTT
>16|once|TRBV5-1|TRBD2|TRBJ2-7
CASRMDLSGRLYEQYF
TGCGCCAGCAGGATGGACCTCAGCGGGAGACTGTACGAGCAGTACTTC
>17|-|TRBV5-1|TRBD1|TRBJ2-2
CASSSKRTGGNTGELFF
TGCGCCAGCAGCTCAAAGAGGACAGGTGGAAACACCGGGGAGCTGTTTTTT
>13|-|TRBV29-1|-|TRBJ2-1
CSIRPRTDNEQFF
TGCAGTATACGCCCGAGGACAGACAATGAGCAGTTCTTC
>12|once|TRBV28|-|TRBJ1-1
CASSLFGVKAFF
TGTGCCAGCAGTTTATTCGGGGTTAAGGCTTTCTTT
>15|-|TRBV7-9|-|TRBJ2-2
CASRQGPKNTGELFF
TGTGCCAGCAGACAGGGACCCAAGAACACCGGGGAGCTGTTTTTT
>19|few|TRBV4-2|TRBD2|TRBJ2-3
CASSQDNIPGRARADTQYF
TGTGCCAGCAGCCAAGATAACATCCCCGGGAGGGCCCGGGCAGATACGCAGTATTTT
>13|few|TRBV28|-|TRBJ2-7
CASSFISGYEQYF
TGTGCCAGCAGTTTTATTAGCGGATACGAGCAGTACTTC
>13|few|TRBV2|TRBD1|TRBJ1-3
CASRGQAGNTIYF
TGTGCCAGCAGGGGACAGGCTGGAAACACCATATATTTT
>14|-|TRBV28|TRBD2|TRBJ2-7
CASSFGGSRGGQYF
TGTGCCAGCAGTTTTGGCGGGAGCCGGGGAGGGCAGTACTTC
>13|-|TRBV27|-|TRBJ2-1
CASSLLRQGEQFF
TGTGCCAGCAGTTTATTAAGGCAGGGAGAGCAGTTCTTC